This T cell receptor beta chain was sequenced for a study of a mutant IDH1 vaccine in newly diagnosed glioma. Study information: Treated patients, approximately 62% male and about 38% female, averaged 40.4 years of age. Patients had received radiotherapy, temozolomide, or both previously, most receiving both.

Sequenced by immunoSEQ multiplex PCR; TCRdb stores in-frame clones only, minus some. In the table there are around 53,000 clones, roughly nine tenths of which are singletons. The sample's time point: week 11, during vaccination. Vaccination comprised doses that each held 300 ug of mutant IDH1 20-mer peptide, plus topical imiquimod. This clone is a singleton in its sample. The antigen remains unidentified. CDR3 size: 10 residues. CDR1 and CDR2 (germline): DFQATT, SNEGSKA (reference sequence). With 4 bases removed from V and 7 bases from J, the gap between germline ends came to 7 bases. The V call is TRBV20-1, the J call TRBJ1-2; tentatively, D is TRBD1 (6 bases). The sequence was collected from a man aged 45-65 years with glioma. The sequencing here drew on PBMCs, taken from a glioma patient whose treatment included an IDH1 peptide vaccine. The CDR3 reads CSANRAGYTF. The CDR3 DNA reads TGCAGTGCTAACAGGGCTGGCTACACCTTC.